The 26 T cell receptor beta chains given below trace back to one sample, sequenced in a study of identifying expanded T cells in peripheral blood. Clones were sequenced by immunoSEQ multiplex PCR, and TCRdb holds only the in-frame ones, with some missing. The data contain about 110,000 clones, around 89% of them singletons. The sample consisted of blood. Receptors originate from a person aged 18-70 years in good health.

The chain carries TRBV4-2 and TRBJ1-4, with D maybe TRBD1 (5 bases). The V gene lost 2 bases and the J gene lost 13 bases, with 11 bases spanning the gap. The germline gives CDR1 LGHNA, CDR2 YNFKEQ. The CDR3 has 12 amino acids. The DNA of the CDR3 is TGTGCCAGCAGCCAAAGAGGGGTCGGACTGTTTTTT. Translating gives CASSQRGVGLFF.

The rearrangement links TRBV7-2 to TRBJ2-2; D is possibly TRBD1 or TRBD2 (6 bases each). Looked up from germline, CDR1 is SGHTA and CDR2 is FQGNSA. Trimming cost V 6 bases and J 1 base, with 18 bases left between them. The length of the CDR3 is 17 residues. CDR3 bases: TGTGCCAGCAGTCGCTGGGGGGCCCCCCGGAACACCGGGGAGCTGTTTTTT. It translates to CASSRWGAPRNTGELFF. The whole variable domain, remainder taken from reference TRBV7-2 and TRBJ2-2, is GAGVSQSPSNKVTEKGKDVELRCDPISGHTALYWYRQSLGQGLEFLIYFQGNSAPDKSGLPSDRFSAERTGGSVSTLTIQRTQQEDSAVYLCASSRWGAPRNTGELFFGEGSRLTVL.

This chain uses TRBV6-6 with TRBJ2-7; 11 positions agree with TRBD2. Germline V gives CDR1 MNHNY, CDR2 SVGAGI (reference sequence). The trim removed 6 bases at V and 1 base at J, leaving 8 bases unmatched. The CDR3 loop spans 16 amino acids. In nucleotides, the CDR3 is TGTGCCAGCAGCACTGGGCTAGCGGGAGGTTCCTACGAGCAGTACTTC. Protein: CASSTGLAGGSYEQYF.

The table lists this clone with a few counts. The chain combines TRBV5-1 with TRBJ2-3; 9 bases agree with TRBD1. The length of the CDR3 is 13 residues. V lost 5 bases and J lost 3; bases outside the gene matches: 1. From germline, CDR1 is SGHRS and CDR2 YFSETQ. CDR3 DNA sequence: TGCGCCAGCAGGGGGACAGGGACAGATACGCAGTATTTT. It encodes CASRGTGTDTQYF.

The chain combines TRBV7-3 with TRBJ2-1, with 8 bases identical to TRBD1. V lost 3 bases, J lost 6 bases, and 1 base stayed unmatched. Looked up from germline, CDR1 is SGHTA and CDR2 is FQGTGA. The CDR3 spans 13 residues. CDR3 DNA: TGTGCCAGCAGCTTTACAGGGGGCAATGAGCAGTTCTTC. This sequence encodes CASSFTGGNEQFF. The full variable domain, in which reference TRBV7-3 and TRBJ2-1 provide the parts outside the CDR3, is GAGVSQTPSNKVTEKGKYVELRCDPISGHTALYWYRQSLGQGPEFLIYFQGTGAADDSGLPNDRFFAVRPEGSVSTLKIQRTERGDSAVYLCASSFTGGNEQFFGPGTRLTVL.

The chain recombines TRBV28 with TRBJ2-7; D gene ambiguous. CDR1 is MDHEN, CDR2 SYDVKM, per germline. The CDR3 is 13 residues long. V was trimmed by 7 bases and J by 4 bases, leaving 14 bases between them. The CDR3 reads CASTGPPRYEQYF. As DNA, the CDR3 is TGTGCCAGCACAGGTCCCCCGAGGTACGAGCAGTACTTC.

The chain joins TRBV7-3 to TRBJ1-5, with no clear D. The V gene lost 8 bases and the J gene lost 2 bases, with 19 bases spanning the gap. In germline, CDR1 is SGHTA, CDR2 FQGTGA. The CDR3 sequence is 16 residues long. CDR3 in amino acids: CASPDDIRIRNQPQHF. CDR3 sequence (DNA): TGTGCCAGCCCTGATGATATCCGAATCCGCAATCAGCCCCAGCATTTT.

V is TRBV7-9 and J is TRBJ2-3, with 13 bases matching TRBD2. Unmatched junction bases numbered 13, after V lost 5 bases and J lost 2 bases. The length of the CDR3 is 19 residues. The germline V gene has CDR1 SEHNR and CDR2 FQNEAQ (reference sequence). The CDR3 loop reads CASSQRTGGLAGSTDTQYF. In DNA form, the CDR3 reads TGTGCCAGCAGCCAGAGGACAGGGGGACTAGCGGGATCCACAGATACGCAGTATTTT.

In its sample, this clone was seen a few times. The CDR3 here is CASSGTVGNTIYF. In nucleotides, the CDR3 is TGTGCCAGCAGCGGGACAGTTGGAAACACCATATATTTT. The chain couples TRBV7-6 to TRBJ1-3; 7 nucleotides line up with TRBD1. There are 13 residues in the CDR3. Germline V gives CDR1 SGHVS, CDR2 FNYEAQ. J gave up 3 bases and V 5 bases, and 1 base lay outside the gene matches.

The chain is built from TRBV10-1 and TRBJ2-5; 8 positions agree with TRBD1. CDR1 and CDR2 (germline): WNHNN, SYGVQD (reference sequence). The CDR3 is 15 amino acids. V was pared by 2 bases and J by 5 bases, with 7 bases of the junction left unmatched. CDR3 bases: TGCGCCAGCAGTGAGAAGGCAGGGGGCCGTGAGACCCAGTACTTC. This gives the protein CASSEKAGGRETQYF.

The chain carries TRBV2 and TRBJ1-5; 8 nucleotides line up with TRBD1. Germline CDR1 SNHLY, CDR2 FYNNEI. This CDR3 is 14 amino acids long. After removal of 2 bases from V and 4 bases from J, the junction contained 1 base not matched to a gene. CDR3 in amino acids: CASSERQGNQPQHF. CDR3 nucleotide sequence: TGTGCCAGCAGTGAAAGACAGGGGAATCAGCCCCAGCATTTT.

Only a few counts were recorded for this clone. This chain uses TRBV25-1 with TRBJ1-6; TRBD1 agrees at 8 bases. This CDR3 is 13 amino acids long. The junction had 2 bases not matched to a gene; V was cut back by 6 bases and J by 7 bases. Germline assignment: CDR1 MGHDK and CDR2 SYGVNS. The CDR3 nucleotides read TGTGCCAGCAGCAGGGGGCGAAATTCACCCCTCCACTTT. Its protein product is CASSRGRNSPLHF.

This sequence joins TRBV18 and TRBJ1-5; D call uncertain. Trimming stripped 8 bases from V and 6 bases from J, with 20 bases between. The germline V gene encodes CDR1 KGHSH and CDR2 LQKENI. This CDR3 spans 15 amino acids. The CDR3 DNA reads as TGTGCCAGCGCCCCACCTAGTACCATGGGTCAGCCCCAGCATTTT. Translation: CASAPPSTMGQPQHF.

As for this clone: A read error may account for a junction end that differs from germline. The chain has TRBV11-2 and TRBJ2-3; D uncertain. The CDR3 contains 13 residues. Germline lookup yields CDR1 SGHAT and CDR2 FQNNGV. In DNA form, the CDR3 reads TGTGCCAGCAGCGTAGAGTATGCAGATACGCAGTATTTT. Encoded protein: CASSVEYADTQYF.

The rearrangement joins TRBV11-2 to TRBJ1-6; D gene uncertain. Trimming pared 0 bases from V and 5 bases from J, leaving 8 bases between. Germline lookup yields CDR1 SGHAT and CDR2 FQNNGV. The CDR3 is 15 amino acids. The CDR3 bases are TGTGCCAGCAGCTTAGAAGGTCGGAATAATTCACCCCTCCACTTT. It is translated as CASSLEGRNNSPLHF. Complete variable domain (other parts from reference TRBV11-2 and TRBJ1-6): EAGVAQSPRYKIIEKRQSVAFWCNPISGHATLYWYQQILGQGPKLLIQFQNNGVVDDSQLPKDRFSAERLKGVDSTLKIQPAKLEDSAVYLCASSLEGRNNSPLHFGNGTRLTVT.

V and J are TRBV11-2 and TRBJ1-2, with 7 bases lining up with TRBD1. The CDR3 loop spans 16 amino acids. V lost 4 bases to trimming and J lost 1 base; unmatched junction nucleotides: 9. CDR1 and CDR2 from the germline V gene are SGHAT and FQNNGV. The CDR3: CASSSGTDLLNYGYTF. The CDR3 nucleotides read TGTGCCAGCAGCTCCGGGACAGACCTACTTAACTATGGCTACACCTTC.

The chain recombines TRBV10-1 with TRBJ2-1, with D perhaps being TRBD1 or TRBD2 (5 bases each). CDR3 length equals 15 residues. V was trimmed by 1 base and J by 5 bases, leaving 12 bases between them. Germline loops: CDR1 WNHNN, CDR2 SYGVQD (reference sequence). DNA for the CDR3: TGCGCCAGCAGTGAGTTGAGGGGACCTAACAATGAGCAGTTCTTC. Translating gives CASSELRGPNNEQFF.

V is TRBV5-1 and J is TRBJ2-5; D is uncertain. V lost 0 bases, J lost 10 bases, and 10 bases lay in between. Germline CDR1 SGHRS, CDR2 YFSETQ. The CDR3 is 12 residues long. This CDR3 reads CASSLGLEDQYF. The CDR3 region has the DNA TGCGCCAGCAGCTTGGGTCTCGAGGACCAGTACTTC.

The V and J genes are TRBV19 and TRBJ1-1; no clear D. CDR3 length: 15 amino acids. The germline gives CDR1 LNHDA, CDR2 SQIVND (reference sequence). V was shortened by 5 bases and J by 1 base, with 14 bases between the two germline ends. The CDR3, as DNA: TGTGCCAGTAGTCGAGGAAGCCAGGCGAACACTGAAGCTTTCTTT. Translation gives CASSRGSQANTEAFF.

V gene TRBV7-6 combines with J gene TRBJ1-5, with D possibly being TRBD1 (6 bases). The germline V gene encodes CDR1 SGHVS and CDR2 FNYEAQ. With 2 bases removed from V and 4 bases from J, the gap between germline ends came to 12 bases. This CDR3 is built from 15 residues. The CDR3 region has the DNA TGTGCCAGCAGCTTAACCCCACAGGGTAATCAGCCCCAGCATTTT. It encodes CASSLTPQGNQPQHF.

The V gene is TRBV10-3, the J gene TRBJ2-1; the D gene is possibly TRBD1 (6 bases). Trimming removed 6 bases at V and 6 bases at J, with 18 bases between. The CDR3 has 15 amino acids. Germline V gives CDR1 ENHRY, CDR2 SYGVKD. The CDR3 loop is CAIRTSGEIANEQFF. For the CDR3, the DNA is TGTGCCATCAGGACCTCAGGGGAAATCGCCAATGAGCAGTTCTTC.

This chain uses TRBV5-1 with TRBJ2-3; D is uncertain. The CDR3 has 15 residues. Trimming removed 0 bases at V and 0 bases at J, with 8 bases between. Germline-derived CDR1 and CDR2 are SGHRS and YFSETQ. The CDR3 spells CASSLDYGSTDTQYF. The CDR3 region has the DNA TGCGCCAGCAGCTTGGATTACGGAAGCACAGATACGCAGTATTTT.

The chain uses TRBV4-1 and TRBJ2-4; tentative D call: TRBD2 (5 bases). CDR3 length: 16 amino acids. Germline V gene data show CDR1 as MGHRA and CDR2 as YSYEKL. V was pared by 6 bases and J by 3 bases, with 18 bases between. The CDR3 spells CASRGTPSEDKNIQYF. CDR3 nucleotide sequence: TGCGCCAGCAGGGGCACCCCGTCGGAGGACAAAAACATTCAGTACTTC.

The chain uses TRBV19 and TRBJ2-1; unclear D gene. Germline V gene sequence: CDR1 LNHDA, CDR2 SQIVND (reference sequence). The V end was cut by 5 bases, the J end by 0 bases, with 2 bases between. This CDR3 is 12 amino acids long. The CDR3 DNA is TGTGCCAGTAGTTTCTCCTACAATGAGCAGTTCTTC. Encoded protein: CASSFSYNEQFF.

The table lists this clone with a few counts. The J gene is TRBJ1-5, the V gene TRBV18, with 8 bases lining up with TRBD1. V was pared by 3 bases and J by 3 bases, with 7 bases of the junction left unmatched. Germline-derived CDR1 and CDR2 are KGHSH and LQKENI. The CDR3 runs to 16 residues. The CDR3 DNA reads TGTGCCAGCTCACCGTCCAGGACAGGGCTCAATCAGCCCCAGCATTTT. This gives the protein CASSPSRTGLNQPQHF.

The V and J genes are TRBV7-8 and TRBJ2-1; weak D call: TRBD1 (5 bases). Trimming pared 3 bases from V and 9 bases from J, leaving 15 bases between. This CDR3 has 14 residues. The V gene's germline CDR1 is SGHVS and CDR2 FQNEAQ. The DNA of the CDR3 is TGTGCCAGCAGCTTCTTAGGGGTGGTAGGTGAGCAGTTCTTC. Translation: CASSFLGVVGEQFF.